Shown below are 13 T cell receptor beta chains from a single sample sequenced in a study of T cells in Graves' hyperthyroidism and ophthalmopathy. RNA transcripts gave rise to amplified TCR beta CDR3 regions. First-round RT-PCR targeting the TCR CDR3 was performed with the HTBI primer set. TCRdb redid the calling of the multiplex PCR reads with MiXCR, one entry per CDR3 protein. The table lists 600,000 to 800,000 distinct CDR3 sequences, approximately 36% of them singletons. Sequencing used blood. These TCRs come from a middle-aged woman with Graves' hyperthyroidism.

Only a few counts were recorded for this clonotype. V and J are TRBV10-1 and TRBJ2-3, with unresolved D. Per the germline V gene, CDR1 is WNHNN and CDR2 is SYGVQD (reference sequence). Trimming left V 0 bases short and J 5 bases short, with 6 bases between. CDR3 size: 13 residues. This chain's CDR3 is CASSESRVDTQYF. The CDR3 region has the DNA TGCGCCAGCAGTGAGTCCCGGGTAGATACGCAGTATTTT.

The sample holds a few counts of this clonotype. This chain links TRBV12-3 or TRBV12-4 with TRBJ1-1, with a possible D match to TRBD1 (6 bases). The CDR3 runs to 15 residues. V was trimmed by 6 bases and J by 6 bases, leaving 20 bases between them. In DNA, the CDR3 is TGTGCCAGCAGATTATACAGGGACGGGTTAGCTGAAGCTTTCTTT. It encodes CASRLYRDGLAEAFF.

This clonotype came up a few times. The chain combines TRBV4-3 with TRBJ1-6; 8 positions agree with TRBD1. J was trimmed by 11 bases and V by 0 bases; bases with no gene match: 6. The CDR3 is made up of 15 amino acids. Germline lookup yields CDR1 LGHNA and CDR2 YSLEER. The CDR3 coding sequence is TGCGCCAGCAGCCAAGAGGCAGGGGGCGAAGCACCCCTCCACTTT. Its protein product is CASSQEAGGEAPLHF.

The chain has TRBV7-2 and TRBJ1-4; TRBD1 aligns across 7 bases. The CDR3 has 15 residues. Looked up from germline, CDR1 is SGHTA and CDR2 is FQGNSA. Trimming took 1 base from V and 4 from J; bases not matched to a gene: 3. The CDR3 DNA reads TGTGCCAGCAGCTTAGGGACAGGCAATAATGAAAAACTGTTTTTT. It translates to CASSLGTGNNEKLFF.

The chain carries TRBV2 and TRBJ1-5, with no clear D. The CDR3 covers 14 residues. Trimming shortened V by 2 bases and J by 3 bases, and 8 bases separated the two germline ends. Germline CDR1 SNHLY, CDR2 FYNNEI. The CDR3 reads CASSEQGLNQPQHF. CDR3 DNA: TGTGCCAGCAGTGAACAAGGGCTCAATCAGCCCCAGCATTTT.

Comment on this clonotype: Since a much larger clone is just one base distant, this may be a read error. The chain uses TRBV7-9 and TRBJ2-7; 8 bases are shared with TRBD2. With V trimmed by 8 bases and J by 4 bases, 10 bases remained unmatched. The CDR3 is made up of 14 amino acids. Germline-derived CDR1 and CDR2 are SEHNR and FQNEAQ (reference sequence). CDR3 bases: TGTGCCAGCCGCCCGGGACTAGGCAAATACGAGCAGTACTTC. Amino acid sequence: CASRPGLGKYEQYF. Full variable domain (rest looked up from reference TRBV7-9 and TRBJ2-7): DTGVSQNPRHKITKRGQNVTFRCDPISEHNRLYWYRQTLGQGPEFLTYFQNEAQLEKSRLLSDRFSAERPKGSFSTLEIQRTEQGDSAMYLCASRPGLGKYEQYFGPGTRLTVT.

This clonotype was observed at least ten times. The rearrangement uses TRBV12-3 or TRBV12-4 and TRBJ1-1; D not certain. V was pared by 6 bases and J by 6 bases, with 11 bases between. This CDR3 region has 12 residues. The CDR3 spells CASSLPDPEAFF. CDR3 bases: TGTGCCAGCAGCCTACCCGACCCTGAAGCTTTCTTT.

The chain links TRBV10-2 to TRBJ2-3, with unresolved D. Trimming cost V 6 bases and J 14 bases, with 30 bases left between them. Germline loops: CDR1 WSHSY, CDR2 SAAADI. The CDR3 totals 16 residues. The chain's CDR3 is CASRKNLLGIPSQWYF. Written as DNA, the CDR3 is TGCGCCAGCAGGAAAAATTTGCTAGGGATACCGTCGCAGTGGTATTTT.

This clonotype came up once. J is TRBJ1-5 and V is TRBV12-3 or TRBV12-4, with D hard to call. This CDR3 has 13 residues. Trimming left V 6 bases short and J 14 bases short, with 20 bases between. The CDR3, as DNA: TGTGCCAGCAGCCTGGGGTCCCAGACCCACGAGCATTTT. The encoded protein is CASSLGSQTHEHF.

This clonotype has at least ten counts. The chain uses TRBV12-3 or TRBV12-4 and TRBJ1-5; D remains unclear. Trimming removed 5 bases at V and 10 bases at J, with 15 bases between. The CDR3 consists of 13 residues. In DNA, the CDR3 is TGTGCCAGCAGTCCACCCAGCCGGGCCCCCCAGCATTTT. This encodes CASSPPSRAPQHF.

The V and J genes are TRBV5-1 and TRBJ2-5; 7 bases map to TRBD1. V trimming: 3 bases; J trimming: 1 base; junction bases outside the gene matches: 6. The CDR3 is made up of 15 amino acids. Germline CDR1 and CDR2: SGHRS and YFSETQ. CDR3 sequence (DNA): TGCGCCAGCAGCTGGGGGACAGCCATCCAAGAGACCCAGTACTTC. Translated: CASSWGTAIQETQYF. Based on the CDR3 plus reference TRBV5-1 and TRBJ2-5, the full variable domain is KAGVTQTPRYLIKTRGQQVTLSCSPISGHRSVSWYQQTPGQGLQFLFEYFSETQRNKGNFPGRFSGRQFSNSRSEMNVSTLELGDSALYLCASSWGTAIQETQYFGPGTRLLVL.

As to this clonotype: This may arise from a read error, as a much more abundant clone is one base away. This rearrangement joins TRBV20-1 to TRBJ2-7; D possibly corresponds to TRBD2 (5 bases). Germline values: CDR1 DFQATT, CDR2 SNEGSKA (reference sequence). This CDR3 is built from 14 residues. CDR3 DNA: TGCAGTGCTAGACTGGCGGGTGTGACCTACGAGCAGCACTTC. Residues: CSARLAGVTYEQHF.

Regarding this clonotype: Mismatch with germline at one junction end may stem from a read error. The V gene is TRBV11-2, the J gene TRBJ1-3; D is undetermined. This CDR3 spans 16 amino acids. Per the germline V gene, CDR1 is SGHAT and CDR2 is FQNNGV. CDR3 sequence: CASSQESSSSGNTIYF. The CDR3 DNA is TGCGCCAGCAGCCAAGAAAGCTCATCCTCTGGAAACACCATATATTTT.